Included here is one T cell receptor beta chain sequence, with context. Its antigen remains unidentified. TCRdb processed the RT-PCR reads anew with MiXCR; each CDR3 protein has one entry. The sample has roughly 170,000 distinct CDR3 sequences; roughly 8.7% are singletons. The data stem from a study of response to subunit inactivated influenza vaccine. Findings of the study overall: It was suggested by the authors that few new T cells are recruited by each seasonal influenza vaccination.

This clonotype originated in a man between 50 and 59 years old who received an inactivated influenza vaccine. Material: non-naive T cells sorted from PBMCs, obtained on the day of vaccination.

CDR3 amino acids: CASSEFAPGEQFF. The CDR3 DNA is TGTGCCAGCAGTGAATTCGCACCGGGCGAGCAGTTCTTC. This rearrangement joins TRBV25-1 to TRBJ2-1, with unresolved D. The germline CDR1 and CDR2 sequences are MGHDK and SYGVNS. The CDR3 consists of 13 residues. V shed 1 base and J shed 10 bases, with 11 bases lying between them.